This T cell receptor beta chain was documented in a study of cytomegalovirus exposure and HLA in healthy donors. The table lists this clone with a few counts. Its antigen is not known. One end of the junction does not line up with germline, which may come from a read error. The PCR contained 60 Vbeta and 13 Jbeta primers. TCRdb's copy holds only in-frame clones and misses some; the assay was immunoSEQ multiplex PCR. The sample yields about 100,000 clones, 75% seen once. Study-level findings and limits: Three of the chains that were CMV-associated were confirmed in vitro to be specific for CMV antigens. As a later analysis showed, several of the most significant clusters appeared to be linked to common viral pathogens.

CDR3 length: 15 residues. From germline, CDR1 is MDHEN and CDR2 SYDVKM. Sequencing was performed on PBMCs. The chain links TRBV28 to TRBJ1-4, with no clear D. This receptor was taken from a man over 45 in good health and CMV-seronegative. CDR3 region: CASSLGKSERGKTVF. Written as DNA, the CDR3 is TGTGCCAGCAGTCTTGGTAAGTCGGAAAGAGGAAAAACTGTTTTT.